This record concerns one TCR beta chain sequence. Its antigen is undetermined. The sample belongs to a study of T cell repertoires in cytomegalovirus infection. Via MiXCR, TCRdb re-called the reads, giving one row per CDR3 protein. Of roughly 860,000 distinct CDR3 sequences in the sample, 30% to 35% were seen once. Sequencing was performed on cultured CD8+ T cells from PBMCs, taken from culture after CMV antigen stimulation. The clonotype was recovered from a human donor in good health (CMV status not recorded). Some clones in this sample may be carry-over from other donors' samples.

The CDR3 spells CASSLGFRVQETQYF. The CDR3 nucleotides read TGTGCCAGCAGCTTAGGTTTCCGGGTCCAAGAGACCCAGTACTTC. This chain connects TRBV7-2 to TRBJ2-5; D is undetermined. The CDR3 is 15 residues long. Germline CDR1 reads SGHTA; CDR2 reads FQGNSA. Trimming left V 1 base short and J 1 base short, with 10 bases between.